This is a list of T cell receptor beta chains from one sample in a study of shared clonotypes between healthy human individuals. Sequencing used immunoSEQ multiplex PCR; TCRdb keeps in-frame clones, though not all of them. The table lists about half a million clones, 70% to 85% of them singletons. Sequencing used PBMCs. The receptors derive from a middle-aged woman in good health. Some clones in this sample may be carry-over from other donors' samples. CDR3s include the opening cysteine and the closing phenylalanine or tryptophan. Each record gives: CDR3 length, V gene, D gene, J gene, clone size, CDR3 DNA, CDR3 protein. D genes are given only for firm matches. Size is omitted from some rows. Given values are once, few, many or a class for expanded clones.

length: 15; V: TRBV28; D: TRBD1; J: TRBJ1-2; size: .; DNA: TGTGCCAGCAGCCGATTACAGGGGCCGGGCTATGGCTACACCTTC; CDR3: CASSRLQGPGYGYTF
length: 18; V: TRBV27; D: .; J: TRBJ1-5; size: .; DNA: TGTGCCAGCAGTTTTGGGCTCACGGGAGCAAAAAGCAATCAGCCCCAGCATTTT; CDR3: CASSFGLTGAKSNQPQHF
length: 16; V: TRBV19; D: .; J: TRBJ1-5; size: .; DNA: TGTGCCAGTAGTTCTACCGGGGGAATTGGCAATCAGCCCCAGCATTTT; CDR3: CASSSTGGIGNQPQHF
length: 14; V: TRBV6-4; D: .; J: TRBJ2-1; size: .; DNA: TGTGCCAGCAGTGACGGGGACTCCCACAATGAGCAGTTCTTC; CDR3: CASSDGDSHNEQFF
length: 11; V: TRBV5-6; D: .; J: TRBJ2-7; size: .; DNA: TGTGCCAGCAGTCGACAGGTCGAGCAGTACTTC; CDR3: CASSRQVEQYF
length: 13; V: TRBV19; D: TRBD1; J: TRBJ2-7; size: many; DNA: TGTGCCAGTAGGACGACAGGGGAACACGAGCAGTACTTC; CDR3: CASRTTGEHEQYF
length: 14; V: TRBV28; D: .; J: TRBJ2-7; size: .; DNA: TGTGCCACCACCCTAGAAGGGTCACATTACGAGCAGTACTTC; CDR3: CATTLEGSHYEQYF
length: 17; V: TRBV11-3; D: TRBD2; J: TRBJ2-7; size: .; DNA: TGTGCCAGCAGCCCTTTAGGCCTAGCGGGCCTTACCTACGAGCAGTACTTC; CDR3: CASSPLGLAGLTYEQYF
length: 15; V: TRBV4-2; D: TRBD2; J: TRBJ2-7; size: .; DNA: TGTGCCAGCAGCCAAGCTGCGGGAGGGCCGAGCGAGCAGTACTTC; CDR3: CASSQAAGGPSEQYF
length: 15; V: TRBV13; D: TRBD1; J: TRBJ2-7; size: few; DNA: TGTGCCAGCAGCTCCGCCGGGACAGGGGGTTACGAGCAGTACTTC; CDR3: CASSSAGTGGYEQYF
length: 13; V: TRBV9; D: .; J: TRBJ1-1; size: .; DNA: TGTGCCAGCAGCGAAGAGGGAATCACTGAAGCTTTCTTT; CDR3: CASSEEGITEAFF
length: 13; V: TRBV14; D: TRBD2; J: TRBJ2-1; size: once; DNA: TGTGCCAGTTCAAGCGGGAGTAAGGATGAGCAGTTCTTC; CDR3: CASSSGSKDEQFF
length: 15; V: TRBV18; D: TRBD2; J: TRBJ2-1; size: .; DNA: TGTGCCAGCTCACCCACGACTAGCGCTTACAATGAGCAGTTCTTC; CDR3: CASSPTTSAYNEQFF
length: 13; V: TRBV10-3; D: .; J: TRBJ1-5; size: .; DNA: TGTGCCATCAGTGACAGGGTGGGTCAGCCCCAGCATTTT; CDR3: CAISDRVGQPQHF
length: 13; V: TRBV30; D: .; J: TRBJ1-3; size: .; DNA: TGTGCCTGGAGTGCCGCCCTTGGAAACACCATATATTTT; CDR3: CAWSAALGNTIYF
length: 11; V: TRBV27; D: .; J: TRBJ1-1; size: .; DNA: TGTGCCAGCAGTACAACAGGGGAAGCTTTCTTT; CDR3: CASSTTGEAFF
length: 15; V: TRBV7-2; D: .; J: TRBJ2-5; size: .; DNA: TGTGCCAGCAGCTTTAGGGCGAGGGACCAAGAGACCCAGTACTTC; CDR3: CASSFRARDQETQYF
length: 19; V: TRBV4-1; D: TRBD1; J: TRBJ2-4; size: .; DNA: TGCGCCAGCAGCCAAGTCGGACAGGGGGGCCTTTTAGCCAAAAACATTCAGTACTTC; CDR3: CASSQVGQGGLLAKNIQYF
length: 16; V: TRBV14; D: .; J: TRBJ2-3; size: .; DNA: TGTGCCAGCAGCCAGATTCGACAGGCGCGCACAGATACGCAGTATTTT; CDR3: CASSQIRQARTDTQYF
length: 13; V: TRBV11-2; D: TRBD1; J: TRBJ1-3; size: .; DNA: TGTGCCAGCAGCGAACAGGGGGCATACACCATATATTTT; CDR3: CASSEQGAYTIYF
length: 15; V: TRBV19; D: TRBD2; J: TRBJ2-7; size: .; DNA: TGTGCCAGTAGTATGGGAGGGAGAGTCCCCTACGAGCAGTACTTC; CDR3: CASSMGGRVPYEQYF
length: 16; V: TRBV19; D: .; J: TRBJ1-2; size: .; DNA: TGTGCCAGTAGTATCGATCTTTACCTGAGCCCCTATGGCTACACCTTC; CDR3: CASSIDLYLSPYGYTF
length: 14; V: TRBV2; D: .; J: TRBJ1-1; size: few; DNA: TGTGCCAGCAGTGATCAAGGGATGAACACTGAAGCTTTCTTT; CDR3: CASSDQGMNTEAFF
length: 17; V: TRBV10-2; D: .; J: TRBJ1-2; size: .; DNA: TGCGCCAGCAGTGAGTCGGGGCTACAGTCGACAGTCCATGGCTACACCTTC; CDR3: CASSESGLQSTVHGYTF
length: 15; V: TRBV6-5; D: TRBD1; J: TRBJ1-5; size: .; DNA: TGTGCCAGCAGCCCGGACAGGGGGGGCAATCAGCCCCAGCATTTT; CDR3: CASSPDRGGNQPQHF
length: 15; V: TRBV15; D: .; J: TRBJ2-1; size: many; DNA: TGTGCCACCAGCAGTGGAAGCGGATACTACAATGAGCAGTTCTTC; CDR3: CATSSGSGYYNEQFF
length: 15; V: TRBV11-2; D: .; J: TRBJ2-1; size: .; DNA: TGTGCCAGCAGCTACGGACGGTACTCCTACAATGAGCAGTTCTTC; CDR3: CASSYGRYSYNEQFF
length: 14; V: TRBV15; D: .; J: TRBJ2-1; size: .; DNA: TGTGCCACCAGCAGAGAGGGAGTATCCCTGGAGCAGTTCTTC; CDR3: CATSREGVSLEQFF
length: 13; V: TRBV29-1; D: .; J: TRBJ2-3; size: .; DNA: TGCAGCGTTGAGGAGCGGAGCACAGATACGCAGTATTTT; CDR3: CSVEERSTDTQYF
length: 13; V: TRBV11-3; D: .; J: TRBJ1-1; size: .; DNA: TGTGCCAGCAGCTTTGGGTCGAACACTGAAGCTTTCTTT; CDR3: CASSFGSNTEAFF
length: 17; V: TRBV4-1; D: .; J: TRBJ1-3; size: .; DNA: TGCGCCAGCAGCCAAGAGGGGACGGTAAACTCTGGAAACACCATATATTTT; CDR3: CASSQEGTVNSGNTIYF
length: 14; V: TRBV19; D: TRBD2; J: TRBJ2-7; size: many; DNA: TGTGCCAGTAGTAGGGAGGGCAGGTTCTACGAGCAGTACTTC; CDR3: CASSREGRFYEQYF
length: 15; V: TRBV19; D: TRBD1; J: TRBJ2-3; size: .; DNA: TGTGCCAGTAGTATAGGGCACAGGGGTACAGATACGCAGTATTTT; CDR3: CASSIGHRGTDTQYF
length: 16; V: TRBV28; D: .; J: TRBJ2-1; size: .; DNA: TGTGCCAGCAGTTTACTCGGCCGGGAGACTTACAATGAGCAGTTCTTC; CDR3: CASSLLGRETYNEQFF
length: 16; V: TRBV7-8; D: .; J: TRBJ2-2; size: .; DNA: TGTGCCAGCAGCTTAGACAGGCTCCTAAACACCGGGGAGCTGTTTTTT; CDR3: CASSLDRLLNTGELFF
length: 15; V: TRBV19; D: TRBD1; J: TRBJ2-7; size: .; DNA: TGTGCCAGTAGTGGTACAGGGGCGCCAACCTACGAGCAGTACTTC; CDR3: CASSGTGAPTYEQYF
length: 13; V: TRBV12-5; D: TRBD1; J: TRBJ2-7; size: .; DNA: TGTGCTAGTGGTCCGGGACAGGGCTACGAGCAGTACTTC; CDR3: CASGPGQGYEQYF
length: 13; V: TRBV2; D: TRBD1; J: TRBJ2-3; size: .; DNA: TGTGCCAGCAGGGACAGGGGTGAGGCCATGCAGTATTTT; CDR3: CASRDRGEAMQYF
length: 14; V: TRBV5-1; D: .; J: TRBJ2-7; size: .; DNA: TGCGCCAGCAGCCCTCTTGGGGTGAGCGTCGAGCAGTACTTC; CDR3: CASSPLGVSVEQYF
length: 13; V: TRBV14; D: .; J: TRBJ1-2; size: .; DNA: TGTGCCAGCAGCCCCTCCCAGTTGAGGGGCTACACCTTC; CDR3: CASSPSQLRGYTF
length: 13; V: TRBV6-1; D: .; J: TRBJ1-5; size: .; DNA: TGTGCCAGCAGTGGGGCACCGACCCAGCCCCAGCATTTT; CDR3: CASSGAPTQPQHF
length: 20; V: TRBV23-1; D: TRBD2; J: TRBJ2-1; size: .; DNA: TGCGCCAGCACCCACGACCAGGGACTAGCGGGAGGGCTCCTGAAAAATGAGCAGTTCTTC; CDR3: CASTHDQGLAGGLLKNEQFF
length: 15; V: TRBV6-5; D: TRBD2; J: TRBJ2-3; size: .; DNA: TGTGCCAGCAGTACGGGACTAGCGCGCACAGATACGCAGTATTTT; CDR3: CASSTGLARTDTQYF
length: 16; V: TRBV7-9; D: TRBD2; J: TRBJ2-3; size: .; DNA: TGTGCCAGCAGCTTAGCGCTAGCGGGAGGGCCCGAGGCGCAGTATTTT; CDR3: CASSLALAGGPEAQYF
length: 14; V: TRBV18; D: .; J: TRBJ2-7; size: once; DNA: TGTGCCAGCTCCCCGGGGACGGACTCCTACGAGCAGTACTTC; CDR3: CASSPGTDSYEQYF
length: 13; V: TRBV2; D: .; J: TRBJ2-7; size: .; DNA: TGTGCCAGCAGTCCTGGACGGAGATACGAGCAGTACTTC; CDR3: CASSPGRRYEQYF
length: 14; V: TRBV9; D: TRBD1; J: TRBJ2-7; size: .; DNA: TGTGCCAGCAGCGCCCGACAGGGGGCGGGCGAGCAGTACTTC; CDR3: CASSARQGAGEQYF
length: 14; V: TRBV12-5; D: .; J: TRBJ1-1; size: .; DNA: TGTGCTAGTGGTTTGGGGGGGGGAGCCACTGAAGCTTTCTTT; CDR3: CASGLGGGATEAFF
length: 13; V: TRBV4-3; D: .; J: TRBJ2-7; size: many; DNA: TGCGCCAGCAGCCAAGGAGGGTACTACGAGCAGTACTTC; CDR3: CASSQGGYYEQYF
length: 15; V: TRBV30; D: .; J: TRBJ1-4; size: .; DNA: TGTGCCTGGTGCGGGGGCACTGCAACTAATGAAAAACTGTTTTTT; CDR3: CAWCGGTATNEKLFF
length: 14; V: TRBV5-4; D: .; J: TRBJ1-2; size: few; DNA: TGTGCCAGCAGCTTGCAGCAGCTGGAGCGTGGCTACACCTTC; CDR3: CASSLQQLERGYTF
length: 14; V: TRBV4-2; D: .; J: TRBJ2-1; size: .; DNA: TGTGCCAGCAGCCAAGGTAGCGGCTACAATGAGCAGTTCTTC; CDR3: CASSQGSGYNEQFF
length: 16; V: TRBV23-1; D: .; J: TRBJ1-4; size: .; DNA: TGCGCCAGCCAATTAAAGGAGGAGGGGTTAAATGAAAAACTGTTTTTT; CDR3: CASQLKEEGLNEKLFF
length: 11; V: TRBV20-1; D: .; J: TRBJ2-3; size: .; DNA: TGCAGTGCTAGAGGGCAGAATACGCAGTATTTT; CDR3: CSARGQNTQYF
length: 15; V: TRBV21-1; D: .; J: TRBJ2-5; size: .; DNA: TGTGCCAGCAGCGCACAGGGAAGGGGTAAAGAGACCCAGTACTTC; CDR3: CASSAQGRGKETQYF
length: 14; V: TRBV2; D: TRBD1; J: TRBJ2-7; size: few; DNA: TGTGCCAGCACCAAAGGGGGCCAGCCCTACGAGCAGTACTTC; CDR3: CASTKGGQPYEQYF